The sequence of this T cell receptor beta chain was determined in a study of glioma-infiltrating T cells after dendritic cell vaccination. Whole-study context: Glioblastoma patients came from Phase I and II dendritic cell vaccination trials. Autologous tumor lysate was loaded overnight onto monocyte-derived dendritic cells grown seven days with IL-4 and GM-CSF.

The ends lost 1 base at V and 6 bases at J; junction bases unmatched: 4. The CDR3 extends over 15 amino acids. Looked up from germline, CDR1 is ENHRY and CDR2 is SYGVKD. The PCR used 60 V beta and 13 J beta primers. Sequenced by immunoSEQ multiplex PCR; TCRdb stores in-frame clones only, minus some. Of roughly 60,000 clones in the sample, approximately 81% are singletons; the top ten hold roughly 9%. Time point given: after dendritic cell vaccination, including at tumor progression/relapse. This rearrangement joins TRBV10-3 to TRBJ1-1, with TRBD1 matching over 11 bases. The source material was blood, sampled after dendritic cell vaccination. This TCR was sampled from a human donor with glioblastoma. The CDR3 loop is CAISEFGQGAPEAFF. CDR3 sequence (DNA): TGTGCCATCAGTGAGTTTGGACAGGGGGCCCCTGAAGCTTTCTTT.